The clone carrying this TCR beta chain occurred once. No antigen is known for it. This entry belongs to a study of cytomegalovirus exposure and HLA in healthy donors. Notes on the study in general: In vitro data verified three CMV-associated chains as specific for CMV antigens. With further analysis later on, most CMV-associated TCR beta chains appeared HLA-restricted. Across donors, presence/absence analyses took sequencing depth to be roughly uniform. By HLA locus, TCR association rates varied in a later analysis, with DRB1 showing the most and HLA-C the fewest.

Use of 60 Vbeta and 13 Jbeta primers characterized the PCR. Clones were sequenced by immunoSEQ multiplex PCR, and TCRdb holds only the in-frame ones, with some missing. The table includes about 190,000 clones, roughly 80% detected once. Input material: PBMCs. This TCR was recovered from a woman in her 30s in good health and CMV-seropositive.

The CDR3 DNA follows: TGTGCCAGCAGTGGCCTAGCGGGAAGGACCGGGGAGCTGTTTTTT. This encodes CASSGLAGRTGELFF. The chain combines TRBV2 with TRBJ2-2; 9 bases are shared with TRBD2. V shed 4 bases, J shed 5 bases, and the junction held 5 bases outside the gene matches. The CDR3 has 15 amino acids. The V gene's germline CDR1 is SNHLY and CDR2 FYNNEI.